A single sample is the source of the 14 T cell receptor beta chains below, sequenced in a study of CD8 T cells in Susac syndrome (dated by TCRdb to between 2018 and 2021). Library construction relied on the immunoSEQ multiplex PCR assay. RNA was extracted with the RNeasy kit and about 0.5 to 1 ug was reverse transcribed using random hexamers. TCRdb itself trimmed the public reads at Q25 with fastp, ran MiXCR and retained productive beta chains. Merged by CDR3 protein, the rows form single entries marked with the most common genes and DNA. This sample holds roughly 190,000 distinct CDR3 sequences; roughly nine tenths were observed only once. The ten largest clonotypes hold around 0.079% of the sample. Source material: CD4+ T cells from PBMCs. The receptors derive from a human donor with Susac syndrome.

The V and J genes are TRBV20-1 and TRBJ2-1, with 11 bases that match TRBD2. The germline V gene encodes CDR1 DFQATT and CDR2 SNEGSKA (reference sequence). With 5 bases clipped from V and 8 bases from J, the junction kept 8 bases outside the gene matches. The length of the CDR3 is 14 residues. Here the CDR3 reads CSAPKLAGVDEQFF. CDR3 nucleotides: TGCAGTGCTCCGAAACTAGCGGGAGTGGATGAGCAGTTCTTC.

This clonotype was counted only a few times. The chain carries TRBV12-3 or TRBV12-4 and TRBJ1-1; D gene uncertain. The CDR3 covers 13 residues. V lost 5 bases and J lost 1, with 8 bases in between. CDR3 nucleotides: TGTGCCAGCAGTCCCCGACAGAACACTGAAGCTTTCTTT. Protein: CASSPRQNTEAFF.

The chain uses TRBV11-2 and TRBJ2-5; 7 bases align to TRBD2. CDR1 is SGHAT and CDR2 is FQNNGV in the germline V gene. V lost 2 bases, J lost 1 base, and 7 bases stayed unmatched. CDR3 length equals 16 residues. CDR3 region: CASSLLAGVAQETQYF. The CDR3 DNA reads as TGTGCCAGCAGCTTACTCGCGGGAGTGGCCCAAGAGACCCAGTACTTC.

V gene TRBV10-3 combines with J gene TRBJ2-6; a possible D gene is TRBD1 (5 bases). This CDR3 spans 15 amino acids. The V and J ends lost 6 bases and 2 bases respectively, with 11 bases between them. CDR1 ENHRY and CDR2 SYGVKD come from the germline V gene. Here the CDR3 reads CAISKKGTGANVLTF. The CDR3 coding sequence is TGTGCCATCAGCAAAAAGGGGACTGGGGCCAACGTCCTGACTTTC.

A word on this clonotype: Sequence at one end of the junction differs from germline and may be a read error. V usage is TRBV19 and J usage is TRBJ1-1; possibly TRBD1 for D (6 bases). The CDR3 runs to 12 residues. Per the germline V gene, CDR1 is LNHDA and CDR2 is SQIVND (reference sequence). The CDR3 DNA reads TGTGCCAGTAGTACAGACGTCAGACAGGAGACTTTT. Its translation is CASSTDVRQETF.

In its sample, this clonotype was seen once. The rearrangement joins TRBV2 to TRBJ1-2; D remains unclear. The V and J ends lost 4 bases and 8 bases respectively, with 17 bases between them. This CDR3 region has 14 residues. CDR1 is SNHLY and CDR2 is FYNNEI in the germline V gene. In nucleotides, the CDR3 is TGTGCCAGCAGTGCTGACACCCCCTCGGGGGGCTACACCTTC. This sequence encodes CASSADTPSGGYTF.

The chain recombines TRBV30 with TRBJ1-1; no clear D. Trimming shortened V by 5 bases and J by 1 base, and 14 bases separated the two germline ends. Looked up from germline, CDR1 is GTSNPN and CDR2 is SVGIG (reference sequence). The CDR3 spans 14 residues. DNA for the CDR3: TGTGCCTGGGCCGGCCGGCTCCGGAACACTGAAGCTTTCTTT. This codes for CAWAGRLRNTEAFF.

The J gene is TRBJ2-1, the V gene TRBV5-1, with 10 bases aligning to TRBD2. From germline, CDR1 is SGHRS and CDR2 YFSETQ. This CDR3 contains 15 residues. V shed 2 bases and J 4 bases; nucleotides not matched to a gene: 3. CDR3 coding DNA: TGCGCCAGCAGCTTTCTAGCGGGAGTTTACAATGAGCAGTTCTTC. It is translated as CASSFLAGVYNEQFF.

The rearrangement joins TRBV18 to TRBJ1-2; weak D call: TRBD1 (5 bases). V lost 2 bases to trimming and J lost 4 bases, with 5 bases between them. From germline, CDR1 is KGHSH and CDR2 LQKENI. This CDR3 contains 12 residues. CDR3 in amino acids: CASSPTGYGYTF. The CDR3 bases are TGTGCCAGCTCACCAACAGGCTATGGCTACACCTTC.

This chain uses TRBV20-1 with TRBJ1-1; D gene unclear. The CDR3 has 13 residues. Between the trimmed V and J ends, which lost 2 bases and 11 bases, there was a span of 18 bases. The germline V gene has CDR1 DFQATT and CDR2 SNEGSKA (reference sequence). This chain's CDR3 is CSARSQDGFKAFF. CDR3 nucleotides: TGCAGTGCTAGATCCCAGGACGGCTTTAAGGCTTTCTTT.

This rearrangement joins TRBV3-1 to TRBJ1-1; 8 bases align to TRBD1. J was trimmed by 13 bases and V by 5 bases; bases with no gene match: 6. This CDR3 is built from 11 residues. Germline assignment: CDR1 LGHDT and CDR2 YNNKEL (reference sequence). The CDR3 sequence is CASSSGQGNFF. CDR3 coding DNA: TGTGCCAGCAGCTCAGGACAGGGCAATTTCTTT.

This clonotype was counted once. The V gene is TRBV7-2, the J gene TRBJ2-7; TRBD1 might be the D (5 bases). Germline CDR1 is SGHTA and CDR2 is FQGNSA. CDR3 size: 15 residues. The germline V and J ends were trimmed by 0 bases and 5 bases, with 14 bases remaining between them. This chain's CDR3 is CASSLASGPGNEQYF. The CDR3 nucleotides read TGTGCCAGCAGCTTAGCCTCAGGGCCGGGCAACGAGCAGTACTTC.

This clonotype was found once. The gene calls are TRBV2 and TRBJ1-6; maybe TRBD1 (5 bases). The V and J ends lost 10 bases and 7 bases respectively, with 14 bases between them. The CDR3 consists of 13 residues. Germline V gene lookup returns CDR1 SNHLY and CDR2 FYNNEI. The CDR3 nucleotides are TGTGCCACTACCTACAGGTCGAATTCACCCCTCCACTTT. Protein sequence: CATTYRSNSPLHF.

V gene TRBV2 combines with J gene TRBJ2-7, with D unresolved. Germline CDR1 and CDR2: SNHLY and FYNNEI. V lost 8 bases, J lost 7 bases, and 12 bases lay in between. This CDR3 has 11 residues. The CDR3 region is CASLLHGEQYF. CDR3 coding DNA: TGTGCCAGCTTGCTCCATGGGGAGCAGTACTTC.